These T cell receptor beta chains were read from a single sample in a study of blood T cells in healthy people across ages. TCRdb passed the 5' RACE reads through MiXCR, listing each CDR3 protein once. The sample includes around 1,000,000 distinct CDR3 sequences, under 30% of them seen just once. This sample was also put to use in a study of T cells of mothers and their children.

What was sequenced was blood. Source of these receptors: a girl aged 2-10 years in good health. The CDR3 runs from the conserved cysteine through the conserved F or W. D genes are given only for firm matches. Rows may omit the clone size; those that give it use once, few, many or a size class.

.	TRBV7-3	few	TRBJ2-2	TGTGCCAGCAGCTCTCAGGTCACCGGGGAGCTGTTTTTT	CASSSQVTGELFF
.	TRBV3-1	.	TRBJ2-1	TGTGCCAGCAGCCGAATGCCGGAGGCCGTCAATGAGCAGTTCTTC	CASSRMPEAVNEQFF
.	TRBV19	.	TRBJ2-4	TGTGCCAGTGGAATGGACAGATTAGCCAAAAACATTCAGTACTTC	CASGMDRLAKNIQYF
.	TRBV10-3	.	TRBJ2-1	TGTACCATCAGTGAGTCGATCATGGGGGACAATGAGCAGTTCTTC	CTISESIMGDNEQFF
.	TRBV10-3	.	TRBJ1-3	TGTGCCATCAGAAGAATGGAGGGAAACACCATATATTTT	CAIRRMEGNTIYF
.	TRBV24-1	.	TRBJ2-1	TGTGCCACCAGTGATTTTGGGACACTCCAGTTCTTC	CATSDFGTLQFF
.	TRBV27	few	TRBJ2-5	TGTGTCACCCCTGGGGCGGAGACCCAGTACTTC	CVTPGAETQYF
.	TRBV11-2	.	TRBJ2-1	TGTGCCAGCAGCTTCGGGATAAACAATGAGCAGTTCTTC	CASSFGINNEQFF
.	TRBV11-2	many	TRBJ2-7	TGTGCCAGCAGCTTAGAGTGGTCTCTTTCTTTCTACGAGCAGTACTTC	CASSLEWSLSFYEQYF
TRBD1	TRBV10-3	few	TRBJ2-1	TGTGCCATCAGTGGAGACAGGGGGATTGAGGAGCAGTTCTTC	CAISGDRGIEEQFF
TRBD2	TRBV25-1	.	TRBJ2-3	TGTGCCAGCAGTGACCCCTCCCTAGCGGTCCTACAAGGAGGCACAGATACGCAGTATTTT	CASSDPSLAVLQGGTDTQYF
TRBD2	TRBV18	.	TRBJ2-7	TGTGCCAGCTCACCGTCTCTAGCGGGAGGGGATGAGCAGTACTTC	CASSPSLAGGDEQYF
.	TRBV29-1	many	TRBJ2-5	TGCAGCGACGGTTTCCAGTACTTC	CSDGFQYF
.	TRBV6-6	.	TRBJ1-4	TGTGCCAGCAGTTACCCCGGGGGGGCGGACGAAAAACTGTTTTTT	CASSYPGGADEKLFF
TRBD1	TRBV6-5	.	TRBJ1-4	TGTGCCAGCAGTCACCTCCGGGACAGTAAAAAACTGTTTTTT	CASSHLRDSKKLFF
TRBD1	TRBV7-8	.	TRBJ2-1	TGTGCCAGCAGCTTGCAGGGGGCAAATAATGAGCAGTTCTTC	CASSLQGANNEQFF
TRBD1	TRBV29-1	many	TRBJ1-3	TGCAGCGTCGAAAGAGTGGGGACAGAAGGTCGTCCGATAAGATATTTT	CSVERVGTEGRPIRYF
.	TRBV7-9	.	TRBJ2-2	TGTGCCAAGGAGTGGGACACCGGGGAGCTGTTTTTT	CAKEWDTGELFF
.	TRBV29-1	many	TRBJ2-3	TGCAGCGTTGTCGCAGATACGCAGTATTTT	CSVVADTQYF
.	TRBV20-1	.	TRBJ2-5	TGCAGTGCTAGAGTCCCCTTACACGAAGAGACCCAGTACTTC	CSARVPLHEETQYF
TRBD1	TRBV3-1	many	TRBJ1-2	TGTGCCAGCAGCCAGGGACAGAACTATGGCTACACCTTC	CASSQGQNYGYTF
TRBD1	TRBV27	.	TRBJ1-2	TGTGCCAGCAGTTTTTTTAGGGACAGAAACTATGGCTACACCTTC	CASSFFRDRNYGYTF
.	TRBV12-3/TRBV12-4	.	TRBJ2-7	TGTGCCAGCAGTTTAAGTGTCAGCACAGTATCCTACGAGCAGTACTTC	CASSLSVSTVSYEQYF
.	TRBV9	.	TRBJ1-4	TGTGCCAGCAGCGGACGGGAGGAAAAACTGTTTTTT	CASSGREEKLFF
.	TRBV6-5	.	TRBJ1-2	TGTGCCGCCGCCGGGGGAAATGGCTACACCTTC	CAAAGGNGYTF
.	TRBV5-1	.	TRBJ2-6	TGCGCCAGCAGCCCTGGACACTCTGGGGCCAACGTCCTGACTTTC	CASSPGHSGANVLTF
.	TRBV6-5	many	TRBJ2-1	TGTGCCAGCAGCCTCCGGGACCCCCGAGGCAATGAGCAGTTCTTC	CASSLRDPRGNEQFF
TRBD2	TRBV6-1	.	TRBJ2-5	TGTGCCAGCAGTCGATCTATTGCCCTAGCGGGAGAAGAGACCCAGTACTTC	CASSRSIALAGEETQYF
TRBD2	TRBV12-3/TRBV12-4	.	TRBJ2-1	TGTGCCAGCAGGAGACTAGCGGGAGGGTTCGGTTACAATGAGCAGTTCTTC	CASRRLAGGFGYNEQFF
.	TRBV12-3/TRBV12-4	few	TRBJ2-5	TGTGCCAGCAGCCTTGCTTCTCCAGGGGCCTTAGAGACCCAGTACTTC	CASSLASPGALETQYF